These T cell receptor beta chains were read from a single sample in a study of T cell responses to AZD1222 COVID-19 vaccine. Sequencing used immunoSEQ multiplex PCR; TCRdb keeps in-frame clones, though not all of them. This sample has about 180,000 clones, with 85% to 95% found just once. The starting material was peripheral blood, obtained 28 days after the second AZD1222 dose. The receptors originated from an adult who received the AZD1222 COVID-19 vaccine. The CDR3 runs from the conserved cysteine through the conserved F or W. The D gene is left open where the match is weak. The size field is filled for only some rows; it gives once, few, many or a size class.

cdr3_nt | cdr3_aa | j_call | clone_size | v_call | d_call
TGTGCCATCAGTGAAGGTGGGGCAGGGCAACAGCCCCAGCATTTT | CAISEGGAGQQPQHF | TRBJ1-5 | NA | TRBV10-3 | NA
TGTGCCAGCAGCTACCTAGGACAGGGTAATTCACCCCTCCACTTT | CASSYLGQGNSPLHF | TRBJ1-6 | NA | TRBV28 | TRBD1
TGTGCCAGCAGCCAAGGAGGGGTCCAGCCCCAGCATTTT | CASSQGGVQPQHF | TRBJ1-5 | NA | TRBV3-1/TRBV3-2 | NA
TGCGCCAGCAGCTGGACTAGCGGGAGCCCCAACACCGGGGAGCTGTTTTTT | CASSWTSGSPNTGELFF | TRBJ2-2 | NA | TRBV5-1 | TRBD2
TGTGCCAGCAGCTACAGGGAGGGCTACACCTTC | CASSYREGYTF | TRBJ1-2 | NA | TRBV12-3/TRBV12-4 | NA
TGTGCCAGTAGTATAGCCGGGGAGTATCAGCCCCAGCATTTT | CASSIAGEYQPQHF | TRBJ1-5 | NA | TRBV19 | NA
TGTGCCAGCTCACCACTACTCCTAGGACAGGGAGTGAACACTGAAGCTTTCTTT | CASSPLLLGQGVNTEAFF | TRBJ1-1 | NA | TRBV18 | TRBD1
TGTGCCAGCAGTCCCCGAGGAGGGCAGGGGGTAGTCTATGGCTACACCTTC | CASSPRGGQGVVYGYTF | TRBJ1-2 | NA | TRBV6-6 | TRBD1
TGTGCCAGCAGTTGGATGGGACCTGCAAGAGAGACCCAGTACTTC | CASSWMGPARETQYF | TRBJ2-5 | NA | TRBV28 | NA
TGTGCCAGCAGCTTAGCGGGGTCCGGCGGGGACTCCTACGAGCAGTACTTC | CASSLAGSGGDSYEQYF | TRBJ2-7 | once | TRBV7-8 | NA
TGTGCCAGTGGGCATAAGGGCGGGGTCTCTGGAAACACCATATATTTT | CASGHKGGVSGNTIYF | TRBJ1-3 | NA | TRBV19 | NA
TGTGCCTGGAACACGCAGGGACAGCTCCATGAAAAACTGTTTTTT | CAWNTQGQLHEKLFF | TRBJ1-4 | NA | TRBV30 | TRBD1
TGTGCCAGCAGTTTGGCCGGGACAGGGGGCAATGAGCAGTTCTTC | CASSLAGTGGNEQFF | TRBJ2-1 | NA | TRBV27 | TRBD1
TGTGCCAGCAGCCAAGATCGGGACACCGGACACGAGCAGTACTTC | CASSQDRDTGHEQYF | TRBJ2-7 | NA | TRBV14 | NA
TGTGCCAGCAGCTTGGTGCAGGGAAGTCCCGGGGAGCTGTTTTTT | CASSLVQGSPGELFF | TRBJ2-2 | NA | TRBV5-4 | NA
TGTGCCAGCAGTACAAACAGGGGGACTGAAGCTTTCTTT | CASSTNRGTEAFF | TRBJ1-1 | NA | TRBV2 | TRBD1
TGCGCCAGCAGCTTGGATGACACAGATACGCAGTATTTT | CASSLDDTDTQYF | TRBJ2-3 | NA | TRBV5-1 | NA
TGTGCCAGTAGTTCGACAGGGGGTTCACATCAGCCCCAGCATTTT | CASSSTGGSHQPQHF | TRBJ1-5 | NA | TRBV19 | TRBD1
TGTGCCAGCAGCTTAGGGTACCAGAATTCACCCCTCCACTTT | CASSLGYQNSPLHF | TRBJ1-6 | NA | TRBV11-2 | NA